This T cell receptor (beta chain) derives from a study of response to subunit inactivated influenza vaccine. Study observations and caveats: Authors suggested each seasonal flu vaccination may recruit only limited numbers of new T cells.

This clonotype was observed many times. The antigen remains undetermined. In TCRdb, the RT-PCR reads were re-called with MiXCR into one record per CDR3 protein. Here the sample spans roughly 650,000 distinct CDR3 sequences, approximately 14% being singletons. CDR3 length equals 14 residues. V was pared by 4 bases and J by 5 bases, with 7 bases of the junction left unmatched. Germline CDR1 reads LGHDT; CDR2 reads YNNKEL (reference sequence). This TCR was sampled from a man aged 45-65 years who received an inactivated influenza vaccine. V usage is TRBV3-1 and J usage is TRBJ1-1; TRBD1 matches at 7 bases. Sequencing used PBMCs from blood, obtained 12 days after vaccination. CDR3 sequence (DNA): TGTGCCAGCAGCCCTCGGAGGGGGCGGACTGAAGCTTTCTTT. Translated, it gives CASSPRRGRTEAFF.